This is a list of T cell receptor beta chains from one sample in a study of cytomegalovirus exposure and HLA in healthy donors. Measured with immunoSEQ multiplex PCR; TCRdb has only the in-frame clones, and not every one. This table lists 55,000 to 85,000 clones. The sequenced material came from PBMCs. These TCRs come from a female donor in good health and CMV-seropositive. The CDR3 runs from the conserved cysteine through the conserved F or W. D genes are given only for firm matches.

cdr3_aa: CASTQQLAGPTYEQYF
cdr3_nt: TGTGCCAGCACCCAACAACTAGCGGGTCCGACCTACGAGCAGTACTTC
d_call: TRBD2
j_call: TRBJ2-7
v_call: TRBV2
cdr3_length: 16

cdr3_aa: CASSQTRGPHTEAFF
cdr3_nt: TGTGCCAGTAGTCAGACCAGGGGGCCGCACACTGAAGCTTTCTTT
d_call: TRBD1
j_call: TRBJ1-1
v_call: TRBV19
cdr3_length: 15

cdr3_aa: CASSYADIFYGYTF
cdr3_nt: TGTGCCAGCAGTTACGCGGACATATTCTATGGCTACACCTTC
d_call: .
j_call: TRBJ1-2
v_call: TRBV6-6
cdr3_length: 14

cdr3_aa: CASTRMIVTDTQYF
cdr3_nt: TGTGCCAGCACCCGAATGATAGTCACAGATACGCAGTATTTT
d_call: .
j_call: TRBJ2-3
v_call: TRBV6-1
cdr3_length: 14

cdr3_aa: CASSPQGNTEAFF
cdr3_nt: TGTGCCAGTAGTCCACAGGGAAACACTGAAGCTTTCTTT
d_call: .
j_call: TRBJ1-1
v_call: TRBV19
cdr3_length: 13

cdr3_aa: CASSYWDRGKETQYF
cdr3_nt: TGTGCCAGCAGCTACTGGGACAGGGGGAAAGAGACCCAGTACTTC
d_call: TRBD1
j_call: TRBJ2-5
v_call: TRBV28
cdr3_length: 15

cdr3_aa: CAWSAGGTDTQYF
cdr3_nt: TGTGCCTGGAGTGCGGGAGGCACAGATACGCAGTATTTT
d_call: .
j_call: TRBJ2-3
v_call: TRBV30
cdr3_length: 13

cdr3_aa: CASSYSPRGYEQYF
cdr3_nt: TGTGCCAGCAGTTACTCGCCCAGGGGCTACGAGCAGTACTTC
d_call: .
j_call: TRBJ2-7
v_call: TRBV6-5
cdr3_length: 14

cdr3_aa: CASSARTGGNEKLFF
cdr3_nt: TGTGCCAGCAGTGCCCGGACAGGGGGGAATGAAAAACTGTTTTTT
d_call: TRBD1
j_call: TRBJ1-4
v_call: TRBV6-1
cdr3_length: 15

cdr3_aa: CAISEGADEQFF
cdr3_nt: TGTGCCATCAGTGAAGGGGCGGATGAGCAGTTCTTC
d_call: .
j_call: TRBJ2-1
v_call: TRBV10-3
cdr3_length: 12

cdr3_aa: CASSRGQGVNEKLFF
cdr3_nt: TGCGCCAGCAGCCGAGGACAGGGGGTTAATGAAAAACTGTTTTTT
d_call: TRBD1
j_call: TRBJ1-4
v_call: TRBV5-1
cdr3_length: 15

cdr3_aa: CASMGQGVNEQYF
cdr3_nt: TGTGCCAGCATGGGACAGGGGGTCAACGAGCAGTACTTC
d_call: TRBD1
j_call: TRBJ2-7
v_call: TRBV6-1
cdr3_length: 13

cdr3_aa: CASSAGLAGGGEQYF
cdr3_nt: TGTGCCAGCAGCGCGGGACTAGCGGGAGGGGGGGAGCAGTACTTC
d_call: TRBD2
j_call: TRBJ2-7
v_call: TRBV9
cdr3_length: 15

cdr3_aa: CASSPSGTNYEQYF
cdr3_nt: TGTGCCAGCAGCCCCTCCGGGACTAACTACGAGCAGTACTTC
d_call: TRBD2
j_call: TRBJ2-7
v_call: TRBV27
cdr3_length: 14

cdr3_aa: CASSLVTGGAKDTQYF
cdr3_nt: TGTGCCAGCAGCTTAGTTACGGGGGGGGCCAAAGATACGCAGTATTTT
d_call: TRBD2
j_call: TRBJ2-3
v_call: TRBV7-8
cdr3_length: 16

cdr3_aa: CASSPGESGELFF
cdr3_nt: TGTGCCAGCTCACCAGGAGAGAGCGGGGAGCTGTTTTTT
d_call: .
j_call: TRBJ2-2
v_call: TRBV18
cdr3_length: 13

cdr3_aa: CASSLTGMGSYEQYF
cdr3_nt: TGTGCCAGCAGCTTGACAGGGATGGGGTCCTACGAGCAGTACTTC
d_call: TRBD1
j_call: TRBJ2-7
v_call: TRBV27
cdr3_length: 15

cdr3_aa: CASSIGGQGENTEAFF
cdr3_nt: TGTGCCAGTAGTATTGGCGGACAGGGCGAGAACACTGAAGCTTTCTTT
d_call: TRBD1
j_call: TRBJ1-1
v_call: TRBV19
cdr3_length: 16

cdr3_aa: CASSLPGTGGRVGELFF
cdr3_nt: TGTGCCAGCAGCCTCCCCGGGACAGGGGGCCGAGTAGGGGAGCTGTTTTTT
d_call: TRBD1
j_call: TRBJ2-2
v_call: TRBV28
cdr3_length: 17

cdr3_aa: CAWSVSLSDEKLFF
cdr3_nt: TGTGCCTGGAGTGTATCACTGTCTGATGAAAAACTGTTTTTT
d_call: .
j_call: TRBJ1-4
v_call: TRBV30
cdr3_length: 14

cdr3_aa: CASLGEGPEEQFF
cdr3_nt: TGTGCCAGCCTCGGGGAGGGCCCAGAGGAGCAGTTCTTC
d_call: TRBD2
j_call: TRBJ2-1
v_call: TRBV6-9
cdr3_length: 13